This T cell receptor beta chain was captured by sequencing in a study of metastatic and nonmetastatic thyroid tumors. Using MiXCR, TCRdb re-called clones from the PCR reads. The table lists around 29,000 clones, 20% to 25% of them singletons. The CDR3 runs 14 residues. The germline V gene encodes CDR1 SGHRS and CDR2 YFSETQ. V lost 4 bases, J lost 2 bases, and 13 bases lay in between. Every patient was untreated before thyroid surgery. In this sample, this clone turned up many times. The antigen is unknown. Findings of the study overall: Compared with benign nodules, malignant thyroid tumors were reported to have significantly higher TCR beta diversity in both blood and tumor.

The V gene is TRBV5-1, the J gene TRBJ2-7, with a weak D call TRBD2 (6 bases). Sequencing input: blood. The origin of this receptor is a female donor with papillary thyroid cancer or a benign thyroid nodule (not recorded which). Some clones in this sample may be carry-over from other donors' samples. This CDR3 is CASSEPAGPYEQYF. In DNA form, the CDR3 reads TGCGCCAGCAGCGAGCCGGCGGGGCCCTACGAGCAGTACTTC.